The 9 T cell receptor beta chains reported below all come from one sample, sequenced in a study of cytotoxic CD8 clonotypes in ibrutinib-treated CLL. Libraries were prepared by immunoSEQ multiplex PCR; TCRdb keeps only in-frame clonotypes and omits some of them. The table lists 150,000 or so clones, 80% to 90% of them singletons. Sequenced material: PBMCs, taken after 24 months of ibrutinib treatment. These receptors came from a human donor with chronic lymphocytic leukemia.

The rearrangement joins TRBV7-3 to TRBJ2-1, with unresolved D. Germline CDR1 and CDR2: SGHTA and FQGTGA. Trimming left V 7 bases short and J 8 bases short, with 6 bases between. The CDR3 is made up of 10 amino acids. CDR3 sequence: CASNLYEQFF. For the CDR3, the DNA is TGTGCCAGCAACTTGTATGAGCAGTTCTTC.

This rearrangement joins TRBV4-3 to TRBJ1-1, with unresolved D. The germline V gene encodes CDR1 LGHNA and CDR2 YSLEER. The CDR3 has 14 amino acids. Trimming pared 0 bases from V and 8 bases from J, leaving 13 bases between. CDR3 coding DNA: TGCGCCAGCAGCCAAGACGTGCAGGATGTAGAAGCTTTCTTT. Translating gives CASSQDVQDVEAFF.

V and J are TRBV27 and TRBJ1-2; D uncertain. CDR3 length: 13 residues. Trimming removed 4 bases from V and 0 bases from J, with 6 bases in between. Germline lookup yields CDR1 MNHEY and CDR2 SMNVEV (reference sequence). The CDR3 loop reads CASSSTANYGYTF. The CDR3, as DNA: TGTGCCAGCAGTTCAACAGCTAACTATGGCTACACCTTC.

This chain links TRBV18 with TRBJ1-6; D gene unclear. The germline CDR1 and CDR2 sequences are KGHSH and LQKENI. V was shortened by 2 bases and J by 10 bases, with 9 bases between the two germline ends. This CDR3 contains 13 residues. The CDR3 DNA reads TGTGCCAGCTCACCAGGGGTAGAGTCACCCCTCCACTTT. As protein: CASSPGVESPLHF.

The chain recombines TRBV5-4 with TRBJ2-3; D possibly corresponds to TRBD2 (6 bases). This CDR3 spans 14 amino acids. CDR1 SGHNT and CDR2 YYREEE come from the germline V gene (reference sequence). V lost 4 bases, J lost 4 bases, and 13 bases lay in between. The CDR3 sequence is CASSVTSLPDTQYF. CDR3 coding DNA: TGTGCCAGCAGCGTGACTAGTCTCCCAGATACGCAGTATTTT. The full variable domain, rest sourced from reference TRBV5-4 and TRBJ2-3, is ETGVTQSPTHLIKTRGQQVTLRCSSQSGHNTVSWYQQALGQGPQFIFQYYREEENGRGNFPPRFSGLQFPNYSSELNVNALELDDSALYLCASSVTSLPDTQYFGPGTRLTVL.

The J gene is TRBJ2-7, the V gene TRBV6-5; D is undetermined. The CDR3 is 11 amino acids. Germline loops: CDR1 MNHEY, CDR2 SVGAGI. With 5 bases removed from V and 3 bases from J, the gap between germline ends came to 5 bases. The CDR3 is CASSGHYEQYF. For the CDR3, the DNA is TGTGCCAGCAGTGGCCACTACGAGCAGTACTTC.

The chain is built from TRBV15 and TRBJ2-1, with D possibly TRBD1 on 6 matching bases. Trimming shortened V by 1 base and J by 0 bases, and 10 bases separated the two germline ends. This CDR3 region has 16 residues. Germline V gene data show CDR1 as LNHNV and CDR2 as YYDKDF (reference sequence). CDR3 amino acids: CATSRALGGSYNEQFF. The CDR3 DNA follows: TGTGCCACCAGCAGAGCACTAGGGGGCTCCTACAATGAGCAGTTCTTC.

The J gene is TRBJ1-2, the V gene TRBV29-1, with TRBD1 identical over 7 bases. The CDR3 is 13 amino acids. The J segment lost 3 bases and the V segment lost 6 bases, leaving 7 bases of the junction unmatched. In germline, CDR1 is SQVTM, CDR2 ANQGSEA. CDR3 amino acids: CSVDRDSDYGYTF. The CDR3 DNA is TGCAGCGTCGACCGGGACAGCGACTATGGCTACACCTTC.

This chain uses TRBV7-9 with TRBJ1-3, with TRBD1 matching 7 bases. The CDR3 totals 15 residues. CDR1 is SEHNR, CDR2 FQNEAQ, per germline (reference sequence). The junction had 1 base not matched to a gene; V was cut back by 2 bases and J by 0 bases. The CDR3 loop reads CASSLSGGSGNTIYF. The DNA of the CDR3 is TGTGCCAGCAGCTTATCAGGGGGCTCTGGAAACACCATATATTTT.